This entry is about one TCR beta chain. Sequenced by immunoSEQ multiplex PCR; TCRdb stores in-frame clones only, minus some. The sample has about 170,000 clones, 79% seen once; the top ten hold about 20%. The data belong to a study of blood T cell repertoires in COVID-19. Study context: Two negative PCRs, clearance, or symptom resolution had been documented for recovered Cohort 3 donors. From T cells, B-cell-depleted T cells, or PBMCs came the material, which was cDNA or gDNA.

Trimming cost V 3 bases and J 4 bases, with 3 bases left between them. The CDR3 covers 11 residues. Germline CDR1 reads KGHSH; CDR2 reads LQKENI. The sequence derives from a woman between 65 and 79 years old in a cohort exposed to, infected with or recovered from COVID-19 (not recorded which). The chain is built from TRBV18 and TRBJ2-5; D gene unclear. Sequencing input: PBMCs or T cells enriched from blood (not recorded which). CDR3: CASSPRETQYF. The CDR3 DNA is TGTGCCAGCTCACCGAGAGAGACCCAGTACTTC.